Detailed here is one T cell receptor (beta chain). Antigen specificity is unknown. An end of the junction does not agree with germline; a read error may underlie this. The sample belongs to a study of cytomegalovirus exposure and HLA in healthy donors. Overall study: Early release data held around 80 million unique TCRs from HLA-typed donors. Regarding the study as a whole: The study carried out a later analysis of TCR beta sequences. It associated approximately 16,000 of them with specific HLA alleles at a false discovery rate of 0.05. In a later analysis, TCR association rates varied by HLA locus: DRB1 most, HLA-C fewest. Relative to the approximately 680-donor mean, N-insertions were reportedly fewer in an Asian-associated ancestry cluster in a later analysis.

Germline assignment: CDR1 SSHAT and CDR2 FNYEAQ (reference sequence). There are 14 residues in the CDR3. 13 Jbeta primers and 60 Vbeta primers were used for the PCR. Sequenced by immunoSEQ multiplex PCR; TCRdb stores in-frame clones only, minus some. The table has about 150,000 clones, 60% to 85% seen once. The receptor was isolated from a woman aged 40 to 50 in good health and CMV-seronegative. The chain is built from TRBV7-7 and TRBJ2-7; 11 bases align to TRBD1. Sequencing used PBMCs. The chain's CDR3 is CASSQGQGVYEQYF. In DNA form, the CDR3 reads TGTGCTAGCAGCCAGGGACAGGGGGTCTACGAGCAGTACTTC.